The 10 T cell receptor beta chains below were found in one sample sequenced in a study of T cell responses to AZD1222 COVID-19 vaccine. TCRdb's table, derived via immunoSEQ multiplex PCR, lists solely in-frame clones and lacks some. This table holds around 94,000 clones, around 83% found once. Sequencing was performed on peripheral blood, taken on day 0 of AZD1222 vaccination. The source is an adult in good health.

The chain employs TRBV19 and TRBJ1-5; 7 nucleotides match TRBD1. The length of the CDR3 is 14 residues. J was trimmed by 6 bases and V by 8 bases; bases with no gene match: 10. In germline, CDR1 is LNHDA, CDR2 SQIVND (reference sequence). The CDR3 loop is CASSGGGWSQPQHF. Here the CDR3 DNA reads TGTGCCAGTTCGGGAGGGGGCTGGTCTCAGCCCCAGCATTTT.

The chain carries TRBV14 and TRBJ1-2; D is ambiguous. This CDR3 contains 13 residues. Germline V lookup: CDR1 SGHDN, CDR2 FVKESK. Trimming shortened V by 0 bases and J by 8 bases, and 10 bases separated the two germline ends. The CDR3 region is CASSQDRRGGYTF. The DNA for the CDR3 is TGTGCCAGCAGCCAAGATCGGCGAGGCGGCTACACCTTC.

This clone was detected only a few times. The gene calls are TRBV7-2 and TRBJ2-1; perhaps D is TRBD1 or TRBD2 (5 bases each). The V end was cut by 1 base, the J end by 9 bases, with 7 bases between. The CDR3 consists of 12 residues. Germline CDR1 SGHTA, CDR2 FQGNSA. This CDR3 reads CASSLVGAEQFF. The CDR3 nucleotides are TGTGCCAGCAGCTTAGTCGGGGCTGAGCAGTTCTTC.

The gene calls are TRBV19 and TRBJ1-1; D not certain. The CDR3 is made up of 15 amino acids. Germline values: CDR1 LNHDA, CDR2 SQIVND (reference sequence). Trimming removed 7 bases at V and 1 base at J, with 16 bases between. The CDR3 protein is CASTPRGGRNTEAFF. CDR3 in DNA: TGTGCCAGTACCCCTCGGGGTGGGAGGAACACTGAAGCTTTCTTT.

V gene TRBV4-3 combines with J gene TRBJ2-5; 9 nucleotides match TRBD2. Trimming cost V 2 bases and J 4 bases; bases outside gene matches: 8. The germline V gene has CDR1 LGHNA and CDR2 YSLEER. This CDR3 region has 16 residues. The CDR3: CASSQRAAGGLETQYF. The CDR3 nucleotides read TGCGCCAGCAGCCAACGGGCGGCGGGGGGGTTAGAGACCCAGTACTTC.

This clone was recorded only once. In DNA, the CDR3 is TGTGCCAGCAGCTTCACTGGGGCCGTTGAAAAACTGTTTTTT. Its translation: CASSFTGAVEKLFF. The genes are TRBV7-9 and TRBJ1-4, with D perhaps TRBD1 (5 bases). The CDR3 spans 14 residues. Germline-derived CDR1 and CDR2 are SEHNR and FQNEAQ (reference sequence). V was trimmed by 3 bases and J by 7 bases, leaving 12 bases between them.

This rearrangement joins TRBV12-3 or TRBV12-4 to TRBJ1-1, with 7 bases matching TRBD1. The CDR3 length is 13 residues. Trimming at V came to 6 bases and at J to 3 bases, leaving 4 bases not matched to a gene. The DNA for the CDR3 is TGTGCCAGCAGACAGGGGTTATACACTGAAGCTTTCTTT. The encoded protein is CASRQGLYTEAFF.

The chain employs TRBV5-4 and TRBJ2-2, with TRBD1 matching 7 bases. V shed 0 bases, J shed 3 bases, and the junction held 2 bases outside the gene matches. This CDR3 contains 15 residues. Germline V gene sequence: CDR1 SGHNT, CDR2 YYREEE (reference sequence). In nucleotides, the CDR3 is TGTGCCAGCAGCTTGGACAGGGGTTACACCGGGGAGCTGTTTTTT. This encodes CASSLDRGYTGELFF.

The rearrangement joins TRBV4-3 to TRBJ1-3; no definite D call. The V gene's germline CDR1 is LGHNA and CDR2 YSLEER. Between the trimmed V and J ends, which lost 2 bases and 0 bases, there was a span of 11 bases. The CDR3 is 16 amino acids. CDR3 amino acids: CASSQTGASSGNTIYF. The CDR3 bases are TGCGCCAGCAGCCAAACGGGCGCAAGCTCTGGAAACACCATATATTTT.

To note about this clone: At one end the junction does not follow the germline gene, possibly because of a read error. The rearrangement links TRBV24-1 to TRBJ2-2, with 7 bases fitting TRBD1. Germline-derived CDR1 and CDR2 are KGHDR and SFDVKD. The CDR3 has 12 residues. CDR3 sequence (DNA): TGTGCCGCCAGACAGGGTATCGGGGAGCTGTTTTTT. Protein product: CAARQGIGELFF.